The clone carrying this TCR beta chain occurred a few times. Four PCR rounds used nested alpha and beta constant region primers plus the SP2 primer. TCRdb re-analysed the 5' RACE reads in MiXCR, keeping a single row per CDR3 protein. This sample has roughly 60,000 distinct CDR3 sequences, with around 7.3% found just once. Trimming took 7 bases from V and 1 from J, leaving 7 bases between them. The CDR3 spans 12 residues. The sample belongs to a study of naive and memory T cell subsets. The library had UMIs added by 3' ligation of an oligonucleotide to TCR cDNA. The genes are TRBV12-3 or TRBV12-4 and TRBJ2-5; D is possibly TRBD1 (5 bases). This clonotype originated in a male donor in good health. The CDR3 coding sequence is TGTGCCAGCACAGGGCTCCAAGAGACCCAGTACTTC. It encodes CASTGLQETQYF.